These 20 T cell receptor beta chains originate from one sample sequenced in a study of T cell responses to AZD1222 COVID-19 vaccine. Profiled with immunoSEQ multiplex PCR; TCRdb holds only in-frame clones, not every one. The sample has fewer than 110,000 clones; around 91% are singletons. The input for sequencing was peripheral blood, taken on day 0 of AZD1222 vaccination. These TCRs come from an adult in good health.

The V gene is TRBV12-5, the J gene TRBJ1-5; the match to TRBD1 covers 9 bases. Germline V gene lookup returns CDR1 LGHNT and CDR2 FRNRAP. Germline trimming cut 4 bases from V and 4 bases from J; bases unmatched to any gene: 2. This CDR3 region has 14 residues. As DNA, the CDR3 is TGTGCTAGTGGTTCTGGACAGGGGAATCAGCCCCAGCATTTT. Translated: CASGSGQGNQPQHF.

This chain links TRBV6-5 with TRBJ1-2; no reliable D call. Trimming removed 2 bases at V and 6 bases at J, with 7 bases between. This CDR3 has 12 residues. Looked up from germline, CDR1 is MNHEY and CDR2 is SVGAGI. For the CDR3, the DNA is TGTGCCAGCAGTTACATGGGCAATGGCTACACCTTC. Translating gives CASSYMGNGYTF.

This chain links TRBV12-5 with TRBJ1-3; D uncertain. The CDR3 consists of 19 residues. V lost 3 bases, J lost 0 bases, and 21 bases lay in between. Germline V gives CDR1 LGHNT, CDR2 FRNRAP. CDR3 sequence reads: CASGLAAAVLGRSGNTIYF. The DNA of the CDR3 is TGTGCTAGTGGTTTAGCCGCGGCCGTCCTAGGGCGCTCTGGAAACACCATATATTTT.

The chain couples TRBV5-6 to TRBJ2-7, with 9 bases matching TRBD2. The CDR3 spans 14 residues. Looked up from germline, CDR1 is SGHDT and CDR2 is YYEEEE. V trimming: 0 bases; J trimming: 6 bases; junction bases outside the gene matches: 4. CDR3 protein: CASSLGSSGAEQYF. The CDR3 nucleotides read TGTGCCAGCAGCTTGGGTTCTAGCGGGGCCGAGCAGTACTTC.

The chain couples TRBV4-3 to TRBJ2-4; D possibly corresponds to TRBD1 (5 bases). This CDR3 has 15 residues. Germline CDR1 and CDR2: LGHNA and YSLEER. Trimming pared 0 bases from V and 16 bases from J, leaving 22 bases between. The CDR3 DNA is TGCGCCAGCAGCCAAGATGCGTCCGCCTCGACAGCCCGATACTTC. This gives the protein CASSQDASASTARYF.

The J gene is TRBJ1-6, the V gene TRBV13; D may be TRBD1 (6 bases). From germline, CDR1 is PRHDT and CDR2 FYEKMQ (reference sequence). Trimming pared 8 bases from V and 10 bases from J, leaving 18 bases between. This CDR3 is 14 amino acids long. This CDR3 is CASGEAGRGSPLHF. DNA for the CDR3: TGTGCCAGCGGGGAGGCGGGCAGGGGATCACCCCTCCACTTT.

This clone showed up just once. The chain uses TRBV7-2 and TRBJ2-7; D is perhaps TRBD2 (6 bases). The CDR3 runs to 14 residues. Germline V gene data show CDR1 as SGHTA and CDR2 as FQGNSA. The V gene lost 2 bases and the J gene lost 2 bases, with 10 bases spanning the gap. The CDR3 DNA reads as TGTGCCAGCAGCTTATCGCGCGGGGCCTACGAGCAGTACTTC. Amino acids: CASSLSRGAYEQYF.

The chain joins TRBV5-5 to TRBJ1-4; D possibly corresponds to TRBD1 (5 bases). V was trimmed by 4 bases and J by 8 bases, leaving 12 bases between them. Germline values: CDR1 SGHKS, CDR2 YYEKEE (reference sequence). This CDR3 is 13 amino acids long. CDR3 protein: CASSAGYTEKLFF. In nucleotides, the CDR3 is TGTGCCAGCAGCGCAGGGTACACCGAAAAACTGTTTTTT.

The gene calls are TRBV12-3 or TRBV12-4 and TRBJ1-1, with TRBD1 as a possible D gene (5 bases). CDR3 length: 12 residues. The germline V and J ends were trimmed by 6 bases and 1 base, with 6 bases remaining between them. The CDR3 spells CASRGGNTEAFF. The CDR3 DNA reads TGTGCCAGCAGGGGGGGGAACACTGAAGCTTTCTTT.

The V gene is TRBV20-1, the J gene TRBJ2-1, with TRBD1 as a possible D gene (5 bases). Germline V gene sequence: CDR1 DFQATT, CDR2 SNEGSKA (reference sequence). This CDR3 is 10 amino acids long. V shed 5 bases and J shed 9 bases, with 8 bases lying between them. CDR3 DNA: TGCAGTGCTTCCAGGGCTGAGCAGTTCTTC. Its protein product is CSASRAEQFF.

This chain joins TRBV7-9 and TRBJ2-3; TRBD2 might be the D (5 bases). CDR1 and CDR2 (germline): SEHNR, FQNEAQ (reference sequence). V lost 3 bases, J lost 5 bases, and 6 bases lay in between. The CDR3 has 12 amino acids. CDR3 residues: CASSFRGDTQYF. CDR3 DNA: TGTGCCAGCAGCTTCCGGGGAGATACGCAGTATTTT.

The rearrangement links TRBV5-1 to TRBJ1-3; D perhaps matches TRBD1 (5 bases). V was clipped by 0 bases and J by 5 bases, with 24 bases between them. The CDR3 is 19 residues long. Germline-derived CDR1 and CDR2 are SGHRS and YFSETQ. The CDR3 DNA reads TGCGCCAGCAGCTTGGTTGGGTGGCGTCGGGGCCCGGGGAGAAACACCATATATTTT. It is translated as CASSLVGWRRGPGRNTIYF.

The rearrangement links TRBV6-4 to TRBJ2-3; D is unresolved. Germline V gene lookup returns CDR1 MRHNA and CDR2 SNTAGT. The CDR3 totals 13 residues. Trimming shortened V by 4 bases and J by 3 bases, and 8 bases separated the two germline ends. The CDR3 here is CASSARETDTQYF. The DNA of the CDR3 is TGTGCCAGCAGTGCTAGAGAAACAGATACGCAGTATTTT.

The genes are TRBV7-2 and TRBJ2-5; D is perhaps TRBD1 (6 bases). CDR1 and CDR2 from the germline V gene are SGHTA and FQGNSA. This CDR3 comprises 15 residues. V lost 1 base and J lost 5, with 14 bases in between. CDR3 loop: CASSLGRQVMETQYF. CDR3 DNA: TGTGCCAGCAGCTTAGGGCGACAGGTTATGGAGACCCAGTACTTC. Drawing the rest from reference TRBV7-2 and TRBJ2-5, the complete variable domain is GAGVSQSPSNKVTEKGKDVELRCDPISGHTALYWYRQSLGQGLEFLIYFQGNSAPDKSGLPSDRFSAERTGGSVSTLTIQRTQQEDSAVYLCASSLGRQVMETQYFGPGTRLLVL.

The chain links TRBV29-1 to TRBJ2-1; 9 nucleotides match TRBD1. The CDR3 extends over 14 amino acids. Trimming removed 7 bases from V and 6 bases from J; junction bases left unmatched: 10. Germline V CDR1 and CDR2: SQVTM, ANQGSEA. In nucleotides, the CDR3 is TGCAGCGCCCCCAGGACAGGGGATTCCAATGAGCAGTTCTTC. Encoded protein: CSAPRTGDSNEQFF.

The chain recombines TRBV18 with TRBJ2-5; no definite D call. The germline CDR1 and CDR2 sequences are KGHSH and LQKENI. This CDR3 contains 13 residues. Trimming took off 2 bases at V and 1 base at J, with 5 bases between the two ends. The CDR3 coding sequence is TGTGCCAGCTCACCAATAGTCCAAGAGACCCAGTACTTC. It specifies CASSPIVQETQYF.

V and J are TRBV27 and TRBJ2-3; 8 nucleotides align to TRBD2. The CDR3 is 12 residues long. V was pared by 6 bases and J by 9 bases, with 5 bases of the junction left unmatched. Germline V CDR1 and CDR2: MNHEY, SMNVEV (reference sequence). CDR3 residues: CASSRGGQTQYF. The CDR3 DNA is TGTGCCAGCAGCCGGGGGGGGCAAACGCAGTATTTT.

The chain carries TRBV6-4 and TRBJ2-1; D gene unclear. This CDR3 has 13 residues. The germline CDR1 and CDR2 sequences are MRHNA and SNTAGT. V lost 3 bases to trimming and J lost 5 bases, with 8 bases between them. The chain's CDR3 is CASSDLENNEQFF. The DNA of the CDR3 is TGTGCCAGCAGTGATTTGGAGAACAATGAGCAGTTCTTC.

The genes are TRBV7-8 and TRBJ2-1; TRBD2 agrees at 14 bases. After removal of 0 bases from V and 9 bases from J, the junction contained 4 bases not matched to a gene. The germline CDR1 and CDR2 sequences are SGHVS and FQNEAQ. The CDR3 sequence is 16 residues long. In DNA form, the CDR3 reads TGTGCCAGCAGCTTAGCGACTAGCGGGGGGGCGAGTGAGCAGTTCTTC. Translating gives CASSLATSGGASEQFF.

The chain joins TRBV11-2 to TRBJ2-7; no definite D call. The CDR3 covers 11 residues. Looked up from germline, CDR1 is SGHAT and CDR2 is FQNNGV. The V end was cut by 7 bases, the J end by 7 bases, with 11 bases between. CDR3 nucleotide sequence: TGTGCCAGCACCGCCGGCGCGGAGCAGTACTTC. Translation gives CASTAGAEQYF.